The clone carrying this T cell receptor beta chain was recorded at least ten times. This sample stems from a study of T cells after yellow fever vaccination. A single record per CDR3 protein comes from TCRdb applying MiXCR to the 5' RACE reads. The sample lists more than 350,000 distinct CDR3 sequences; more than 9% were seen once. The TCR comes from a man between 18 and 29 years old who received the YFV17D yellow fever vaccine. The sample consisted of PBMCs, taken on the day of the first yellow fever vaccination.

In nucleotides, the CDR3 is TGCAGCGTTGAAGAAATGCTTGTAGGGCCTGAGCAGTTCTTC. Protein: CSVEEMLVGPEQFF. The chain employs TRBV29-1 and TRBJ2-1; D gene ambiguous. Trimming removed 0 bases at V and 9 bases at J, with 15 bases between. Germline V CDR1 and CDR2: SQVTM, ANQGSEA. The CDR3 consists of 14 residues.